This paragraph covers one TCR beta chain sequence. This clone was observed a handful of times. There is no known antigen for this receptor. No base quality values were provided; no much bigger clone lies one nucleotide off. The sample contains more than one DNA sequence encoding this CDR3. The donors were healthy, HIV-negative adults with no recently reported acute infections or vaccinations. All donors were Caucasian adults living in Nashville, Tennessee, USA. CD4+ T cells were enriched through magnetic negative selection, after which naive cells were positively selected on CD45RA and the remaining negative fraction served as the memory subset. After blood collection by leukapheresis, PBMCs were isolated using Ficoll-Histopaque density gradient centrifugation and then cryopreserved in the vapor phase of liquid nitrogen. Purity and quantity of every magnetically sorted T cell population were checked by analytical flow cytometry. Genomic DNA was isolated from every sorted fraction and measured by UV absorbance on a Nanodrop 2000c.

These data come from a study of shared clonotypes between healthy human individuals (dated by TCRdb to between 2020 and 2021). Regarding the complete study: A couple of women and a few men aged 18 to 49 years were included in the cohort. For each donor, three plates each were used for CD4 naive and CD4 memory, two plates were used for CD8 naive, and one plate was used for CD8 memory. To increase sequencing depth and limit assay-specific biases, different laboratories used diverse techniques to prepare libraries and sequence TCR repertoires. Each donor's leukapheresis produced roughly between roughly 0.85 and 9.5 billion PBMCs. To estimate repertoire size and how much clonotypes are shared between individuals, the study performed deep sequencing of blood TCR repertoires from a handful of healthy adults.

The investigation overall reported the following: Based on pairwise subsampling, the degree of clonotype sharing among donors was expected to be affected by sequencing depth. Clonotypes shared by all four sorted-subset donors showed higher generation probabilities than non-shared clonotypes. Roughly 5% of naive CD4, 3.5% of naive CD8, around 2.3% of memory CD4, and 0.4% of memory CD8 clonotypes were shared across a few donors. Naive subsets generally had larger estimated clonotype richness than memory subsets did. Only blood was sampled, and tissue TCR repertoires likely differ from those in blood. Because the study included a small number of donors, the genetic and exposure-history diversity represented was limited. Incomplete sequencing was indicated by rarefaction of sorted-subset datasets, despite the large sequencing depth.

TCR CDR3 regions were amplified from genomic DNA by multiplex PCR using the deep immunoSEQ assay. Extracted genomic DNA from each cell subset was spread evenly across all wells of several immunoSEQ 96-well plates, with each plate serving as a replicate. For sorted subsets, around 0.2 ug of genomic DNA, equivalent to tens of thousands of T cell genomes, went into each replicate PCR. The purified libraries were quantified using a Qubit 3.0 fluorometer, sized with a Bioanalyzer 2100, and then quantified again using the KAPA Library Quantification kit. Every immunoSEQ 96-well plate was sequenced on a separate single-read 150-cycle Illumina NextSeq 550 flow cell. As for how the authors treated the data: Because the immunoSEQ output held only junctional sequences and lacked quality scores, the filtering could not match the filtering applied to full-length reads. Sequences were annotated with PyIR, a Python wrapper for IgBLAST v1.9, using IMGT germline references to assign V/J genes and CDR3. Any read was removed if the V/J assignment was weak (E-value above 1e-6), the CDR3 was missing, or the read contained stop codons, out-of-frame junctions, or ambiguous translated residues. V3J clonotypes were defined as sequences sharing the same inferred V gene, J gene, and CDR3 amino acid sequence. Percentage overlap between repertoires was calculated by dividing the number of shared unique clonotypes by the size of the smaller repertoire. Repertoire richness was assessed with RTK rarefaction, the Chao1 estimator, and Recon v2.1 estimates of unobserved clonotypes. OLGA was used to compute generation probabilities for all TCRbeta clonotypes that the gDNA method yielded from four donors. TCRdb took over this immuneACCESS table, retaining in-frame rearrangements with V and J assigned. Such tables are incomplete; in checked studies, under half of the missing clones stem from an unresolved V gene, and the remainder is unexplained. Clone size and V and J calls were adopted from that table, with D and trimming inferred from the DNA. This sample gives over 2 million clones in total; 90% to 95% of them show up just once. The top ten clones comprise more than 0.1% of the sample.

The CDR3, cysteine through phenylalanine, is 13 amino acids long. Here the CDR3 DNA is all that survives: 39 bases in frame from base 1. V is pared back by 0 bases and J by 0 bases, with 5 bases lying between the germline termini. CDR1 and CDR2 (GTSNPN, SVGIG) derive from the germline V gene (reference sequence). The chain joins TRBV30 to TRBJ1-1, with the identity of the D gene unclear. Source material: naive CD4+ T cells sorted from blood. The sample's cell subset or site label, decoded: CD45RA+ positively selected. The source is a man between 18 and 29 years old in good health. The DNA sequence is given as TGTGCCTGGAGTGTAAATATGAACACTGAAGCTTTCTTT. The translation is CAWSVNMNTEAFF. With the portions outside the CDR3 filled from the reference TRBV30 and TRBJ1-1 genes, the complete variable region becomes SQTIHQWPATLVQPVGSPLSLECTVEGTSNPNLYWYRQAAGRGLQLLFYSVGIGQISSEVPQNLSASRPQDRQFILSSKKLLLSDSGFYLCAWSVNMNTEAFFGQGTRLTVV.